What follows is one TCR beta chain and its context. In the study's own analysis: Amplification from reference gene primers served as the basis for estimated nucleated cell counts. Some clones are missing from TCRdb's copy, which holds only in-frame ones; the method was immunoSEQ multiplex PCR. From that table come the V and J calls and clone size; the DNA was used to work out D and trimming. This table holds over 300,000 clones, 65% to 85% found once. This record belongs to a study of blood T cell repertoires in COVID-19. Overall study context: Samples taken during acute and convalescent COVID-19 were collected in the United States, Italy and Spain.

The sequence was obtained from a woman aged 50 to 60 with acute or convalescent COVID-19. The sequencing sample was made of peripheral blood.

CDR3: CAWSGGSNQPQHF. The CDR3 coding sequence is TGTGCCTGGAGTGGGGGCAGCAATCAGCCCCAGCATTTT. The chain recombines TRBV30 with TRBJ1-5, with D perhaps matching TRBD1 (5 bases). The CDR3 totals 13 residues. The V and J ends lost 1 base and 1 base respectively, with 5 bases between them. The V gene's germline CDR1 is GTSNPN and CDR2 SVGIG (reference sequence).